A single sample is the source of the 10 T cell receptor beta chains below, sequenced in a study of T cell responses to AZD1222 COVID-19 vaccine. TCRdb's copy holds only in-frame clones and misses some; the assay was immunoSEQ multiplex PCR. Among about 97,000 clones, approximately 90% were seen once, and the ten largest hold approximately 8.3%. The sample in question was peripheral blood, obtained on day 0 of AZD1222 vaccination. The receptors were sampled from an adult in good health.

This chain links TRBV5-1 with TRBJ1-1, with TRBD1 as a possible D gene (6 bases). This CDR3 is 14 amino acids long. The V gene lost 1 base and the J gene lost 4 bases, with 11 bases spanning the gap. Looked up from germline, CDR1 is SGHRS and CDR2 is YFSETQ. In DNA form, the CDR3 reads TGCGCCAGCAGCTTGTGGGGGGCGGGCACTGAAGCTTTCTTT. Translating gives CASSLWGAGTEAFF.

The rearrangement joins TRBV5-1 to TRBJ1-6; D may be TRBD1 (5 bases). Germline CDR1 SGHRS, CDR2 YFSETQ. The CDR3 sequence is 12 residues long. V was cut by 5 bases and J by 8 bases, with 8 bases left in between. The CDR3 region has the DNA TGCGCCAGCAGGGGGGATGATTCACCCCTCCACTTT. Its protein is CASRGDDSPLHF.

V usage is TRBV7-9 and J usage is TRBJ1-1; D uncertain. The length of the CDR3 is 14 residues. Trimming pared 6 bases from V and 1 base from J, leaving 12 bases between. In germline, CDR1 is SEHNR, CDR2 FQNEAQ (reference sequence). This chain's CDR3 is CASRPTDTNTEAFF. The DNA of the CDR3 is TGTGCCAGCAGACCCACTGACACGAACACTGAAGCTTTCTTT. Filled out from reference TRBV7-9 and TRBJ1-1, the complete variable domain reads DTGVSQNPRHKITKRGQNVTFRCDPISEHNRLYWYRQTLGQGPEFLTYFQNEAQLEKSRLLSDRFSAERPKGSFSTLEIQRTEQGDSAMYLCASRPTDTNTEAFFGQGTRLTVV.

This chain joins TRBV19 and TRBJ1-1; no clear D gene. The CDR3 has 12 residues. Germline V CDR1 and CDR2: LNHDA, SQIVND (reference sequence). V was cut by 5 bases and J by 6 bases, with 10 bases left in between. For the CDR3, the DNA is TGTGCCAGTAGTCTCAAAGGCCCTGAAGCTTTCTTT. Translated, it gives CASSLKGPEAFF.

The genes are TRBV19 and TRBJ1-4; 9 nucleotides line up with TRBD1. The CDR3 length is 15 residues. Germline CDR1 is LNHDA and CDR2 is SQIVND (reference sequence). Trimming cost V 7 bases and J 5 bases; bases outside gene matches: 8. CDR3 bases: TGTGCCAGTACCCGATGGGGACAGGGAAATGAAAAACTGTTTTTT. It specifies CASTRWGQGNEKLFF.

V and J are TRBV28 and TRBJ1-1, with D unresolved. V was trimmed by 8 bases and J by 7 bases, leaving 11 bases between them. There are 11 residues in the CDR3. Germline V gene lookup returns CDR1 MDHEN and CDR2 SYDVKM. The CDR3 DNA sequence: TGTGCCAGCCCGGGCCCGAATGAAGCTTTCTTT. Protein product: CASPGPNEAFF.

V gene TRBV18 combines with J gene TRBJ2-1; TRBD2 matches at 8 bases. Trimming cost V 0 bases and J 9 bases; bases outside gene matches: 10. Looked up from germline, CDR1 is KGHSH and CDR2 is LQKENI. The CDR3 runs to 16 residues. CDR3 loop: CASSPPDSGIGGEQFF. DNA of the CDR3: TGTGCCAGCTCACCACCGGATAGCGGGATAGGGGGTGAGCAGTTCTTC.

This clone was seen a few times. CDR3 protein: CASSDSSLLEAFF. The DNA of the CDR3 is TGTGCCAGCAGTGACTCGAGCCTCCTAGAAGCTTTCTTT. The rearrangement uses TRBV6-4 and TRBJ1-1; no reliable D call. CDR3 size: 13 residues. CDR1 MRHNA and CDR2 SNTAGT come from the germline V gene. The ends were cut back, 0 bases at V and 8 bases at J, with 10 bases in the middle.

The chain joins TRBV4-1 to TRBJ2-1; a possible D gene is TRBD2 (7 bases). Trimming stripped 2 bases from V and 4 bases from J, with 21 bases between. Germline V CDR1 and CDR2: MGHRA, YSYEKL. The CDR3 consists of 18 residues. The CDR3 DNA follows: TGCGCCAGCAGCCAAAAGGGGGGGGCTAGCGGCATATACAATGAGCAGTTCTTC. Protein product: CASSQKGGASGIYNEQFF.

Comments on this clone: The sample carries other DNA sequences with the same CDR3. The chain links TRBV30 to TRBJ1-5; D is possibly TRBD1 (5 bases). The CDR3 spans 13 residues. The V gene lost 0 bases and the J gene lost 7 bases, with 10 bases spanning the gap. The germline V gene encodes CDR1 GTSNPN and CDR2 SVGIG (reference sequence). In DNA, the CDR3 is TGTGCCTGGAGTGTGGGGGGGGACCAGCCCCAGCATTTT. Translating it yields CAWSVGGDQPQHF.